One and the same sample provided the 8 T cell receptor beta chains below, sequenced in a study of siplizumab effects on memory and regulatory T cells. Repertoires were generated with immunoSEQ multiplex PCR, while TCRdb's copy carries only in-frame clones and drops some. The sample includes about 85,000 clones, about 95% of them seen just once. The sequencing sample was made of CD8+ T cells sorted from blood. These receptors were taken from a human donor in good health.

This rearrangement joins TRBV7-9 to TRBJ1-1, with 7 bases aligning to TRBD1. Germline V lookup: CDR1 SEHNR, CDR2 FQNEAQ (reference sequence). The CDR3 is 13 amino acids. The V segment lost 10 bases and the J segment 2 bases; nucleotides outside the gene matches: 7. The chain's CDR3 is CAMGEGANTEAFF. The CDR3 DNA follows: TGTGCCATGGGGGAGGGGGCCAACACTGAAGCTTTCTTT.

The chain couples TRBV7-9 to TRBJ2-7; D call uncertain. Germline V lookup: CDR1 SEHNR, CDR2 FQNEAQ (reference sequence). V was trimmed by 5 bases and J by 0 bases, leaving 8 bases between them. This CDR3 contains 13 residues. CDR3 DNA: TGTGCCAGCAGCCCGCCAGGCTCCTACGAGCAGTACTTC. It yields the protein CASSPPGSYEQYF.

The chain is built from TRBV15 and TRBJ2-4, with 9 bases lining up with TRBD1. The V gene's germline CDR1 is LNHNV and CDR2 YYDKDF (reference sequence). The V and J ends lost 1 base and 9 bases, in that order; junction bases with no gene match: 22. The CDR3 spans 20 residues. The CDR3 DNA follows: TGTGCCACCAGCAGAGGGCGGCAACAGGGGGCGCCTTCGATCGACGGCATTCAGTACTTC. As protein: CATSRGRQQGAPSIDGIQYF.

The chain combines TRBV27 with TRBJ2-2; D gene unclear. Trimming stripped 0 bases from V and 6 bases from J, with 5 bases between. Germline lookup yields CDR1 MNHEY and CDR2 SMNVEV (reference sequence). The CDR3 covers 13 residues. In DNA form, the CDR3 reads TGTGCCAGCAGTTTATCGGGTCCCGGGGAGCTGTTTTTT. It translates to CASSLSGPGELFF.

This rearrangement joins TRBV28 to TRBJ1-6; D not resolved. Trimming took 6 bases from V and 0 from J, leaving 12 bases between them. This CDR3 has 16 residues. In germline, CDR1 is MDHEN, CDR2 SYDVKM. The CDR3 is CASRDGASSYNSPLHF. The CDR3 region has the DNA TGTGCCAGCAGGGACGGAGCGAGCTCCTATAATTCACCCCTCCACTTT.

This chain connects TRBV6-6 to TRBJ2-1; weak D call: TRBD2 (6 bases). CDR3 size: 14 residues. Per the germline V gene, CDR1 is MNHNY and CDR2 is SVGAGI (reference sequence). The V and J ends lost 5 bases and 8 bases respectively, with 16 bases between them. Here the CDR3 reads CASSHRSSVHEQFF. The CDR3 coding sequence is TGTGCCAGCAGTCACCGATCTAGCGTCCATGAGCAGTTCTTC.

This chain links TRBV11-3 with TRBJ2-7, with 7 bases that match TRBD2. Germline V gene data show CDR1 as SGHNT and CDR2 as YENEEA. The CDR3 consists of 17 residues. J gave up 7 bases and V 5 bases, and 20 bases lay outside the gene matches. The CDR3 nucleotides are TGTGCCAGCAGCACACTAGCGCCCACACGACCGTCGGGGGAGCAGTACTTC. Protein product: CASSTLAPTRPSGEQYF. Full variable domain (remainder filled in from reference TRBV11-3 and TRBJ2-7): EAGVVQSPRYKIIEKKQPVAFWCNPISGHNTLYWYLQNLGQGPELLIRYENEEAVDDSQLPKDRFSAERLKGVDSTLKIQPAELGDSAVYLCASSTLAPTRPSGEQYFGPGTRLTVT.

J is TRBJ2-7 and V is TRBV7-9; TRBD1 matches at 9 bases. The CDR3 is 16 residues long. Germline V gene data show CDR1 as SEHNR and CDR2 as FQNEAQ (reference sequence). The V and J ends lost 2 bases and 4 bases, in that order; junction bases with no gene match: 9. CDR3 DNA sequence: TGTGCCAGCAGCTTAACTACTGGACAGGGGAGATACGAGCAGTACTTC. It is translated as CASSLTTGQGRYEQYF. The full variable domain, its missing parts supplied by reference TRBV7-9 and TRBJ2-7, is DTGVSQNPRHKITKRGQNVTFRCDPISEHNRLYWYRQTLGQGPEFLTYFQNEAQLEKSRLLSDRFSAERPKGSFSTLEIQRTEQGDSAMYLCASSLTTGQGRYEQYFGPGTRLTVT.